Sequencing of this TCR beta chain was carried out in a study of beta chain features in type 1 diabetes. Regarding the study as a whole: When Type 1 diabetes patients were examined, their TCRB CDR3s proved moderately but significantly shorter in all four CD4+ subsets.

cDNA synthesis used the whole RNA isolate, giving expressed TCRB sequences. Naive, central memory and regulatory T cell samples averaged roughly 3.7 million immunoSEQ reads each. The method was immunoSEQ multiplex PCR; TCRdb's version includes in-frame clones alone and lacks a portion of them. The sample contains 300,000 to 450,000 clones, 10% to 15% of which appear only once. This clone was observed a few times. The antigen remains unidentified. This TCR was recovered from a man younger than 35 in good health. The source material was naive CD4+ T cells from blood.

The CDR3 loop is CASSLRAGARYNSPLHF. The DNA of the CDR3 is TGTGCCAGCAGCCTCAGGGCAGGGGCGCGCTATAATTCACCCCTCCACTTT. This chain links TRBV13 with TRBJ1-6; D is possibly TRBD1 (6 bases). Germline V gives CDR1 PRHDT, CDR2 FYEKMQ (reference sequence). The CDR3 totals 17 residues. V shed 5 bases and J shed 3 bases, with 17 bases lying between them.